This TCR beta chain stems from a study of CD8 T cells in Susac syndrome. The CDR3 runs 14 residues. J was trimmed by 7 bases and V by 7 bases; bases with no gene match: 7. Per the germline V gene, CDR1 is LNHDA and CDR2 is SQIVND (reference sequence). Random hexamers were used to reverse transcribe the RNA input (about 0.5 to 1 ug). A multiplex approach, immunoSEQ multiplex PCR, amplified TCR beta CDR3 across 54 Vbeta and 13 Jbeta. TCRdb reprocessed the immunoSEQ multiplex PCR reads via MiXCR and lists one record per CDR3 protein. Of about 140,000 distinct CDR3 sequences detected, roughly 95% appear once; the ten largest clones hold more than 0.065%. Negative magnetic isolation gave CD8+ and CD4+ cells; FACS enriched CD8+ TEMRA.

This sequence originates from a human donor in good health. Sequenced: CD4+ T cells from PBMCs. The rearrangement links TRBV19 to TRBJ2-2, with 9 bases aligning to TRBD2. This CDR3 reads CASKGGRAGGELFF. CDR3 DNA sequence: TGTGCCAGTAAGGGCGGGAGGGCCGGCGGGGAGCTGTTTTTT.